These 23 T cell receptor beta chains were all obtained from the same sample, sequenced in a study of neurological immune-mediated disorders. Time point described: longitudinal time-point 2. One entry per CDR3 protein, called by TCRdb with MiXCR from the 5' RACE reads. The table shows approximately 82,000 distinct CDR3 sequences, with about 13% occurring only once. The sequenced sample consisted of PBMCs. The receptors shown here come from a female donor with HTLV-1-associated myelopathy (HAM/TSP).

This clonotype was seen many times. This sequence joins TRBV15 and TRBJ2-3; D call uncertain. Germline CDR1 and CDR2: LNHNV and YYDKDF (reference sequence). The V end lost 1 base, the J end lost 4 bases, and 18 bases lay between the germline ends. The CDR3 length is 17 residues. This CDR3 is CATSRVAFRPGADTQYF. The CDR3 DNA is TGTGCCACCAGCAGAGTAGCCTTCAGACCTGGGGCAGATACGCAGTATTTT.

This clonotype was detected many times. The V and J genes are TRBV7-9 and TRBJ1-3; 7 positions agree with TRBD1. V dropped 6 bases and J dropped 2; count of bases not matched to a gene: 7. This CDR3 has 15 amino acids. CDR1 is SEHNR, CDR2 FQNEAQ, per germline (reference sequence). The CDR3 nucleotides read TGTGCCAGCAGTCTTTCTCAGGGGGCTGGAAACACCATATATTTT. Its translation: CASSLSQGAGNTIYF.

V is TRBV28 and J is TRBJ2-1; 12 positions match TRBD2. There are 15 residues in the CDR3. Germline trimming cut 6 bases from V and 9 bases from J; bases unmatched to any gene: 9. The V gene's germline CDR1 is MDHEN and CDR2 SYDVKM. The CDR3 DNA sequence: TGTGCCAGCAGCCCCGCTAGCGGGGGGGCCGTTGAGCAGTTCTTC. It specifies CASSPASGGAVEQFF. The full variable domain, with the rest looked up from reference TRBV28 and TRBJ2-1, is DVKVTQSSRYLVKRTGEKVFLECVQDMDHENMFWYRQDPGLGLRLIYFSYDVKMKEKGDIPEGYSVSREKKERFSLILESASTNQTSMYLCASSPASGGAVEQFFGPGTRLTVL.

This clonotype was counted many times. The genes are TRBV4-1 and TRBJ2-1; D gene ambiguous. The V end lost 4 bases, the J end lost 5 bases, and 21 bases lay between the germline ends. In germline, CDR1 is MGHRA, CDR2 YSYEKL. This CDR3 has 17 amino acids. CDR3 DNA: TGCGCCAGCAGCCCCATCTCCTTTCGGACGGCAAACAATGAGCAGTTCTTC. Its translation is CASSPISFRTANNEQFF.

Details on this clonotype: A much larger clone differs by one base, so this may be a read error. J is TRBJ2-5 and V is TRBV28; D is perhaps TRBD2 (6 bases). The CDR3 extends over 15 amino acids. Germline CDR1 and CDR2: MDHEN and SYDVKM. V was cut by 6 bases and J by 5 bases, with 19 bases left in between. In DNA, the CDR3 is TGTGCCAGCAGCCTGTGGGGTAGACGGGGGGAGACCCAGTACTTC. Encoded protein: CASSLWGRRGETQYF.

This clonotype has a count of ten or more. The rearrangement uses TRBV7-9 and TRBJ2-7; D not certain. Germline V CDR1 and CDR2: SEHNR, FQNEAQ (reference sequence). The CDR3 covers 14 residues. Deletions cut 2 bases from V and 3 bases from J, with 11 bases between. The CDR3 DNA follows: TGTGCCAGCAGCTTAACCGGTATAAACTACGAGCAGTACTTC. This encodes CASSLTGINYEQYF.

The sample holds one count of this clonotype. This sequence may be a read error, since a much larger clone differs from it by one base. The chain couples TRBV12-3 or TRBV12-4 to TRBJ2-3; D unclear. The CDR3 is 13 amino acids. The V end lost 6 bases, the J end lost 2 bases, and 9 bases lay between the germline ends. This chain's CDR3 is CASRAAITDTQYF. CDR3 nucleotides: TGTGCCAGCAGGGCCGCTATCACAGATACGCAGTATTTT.

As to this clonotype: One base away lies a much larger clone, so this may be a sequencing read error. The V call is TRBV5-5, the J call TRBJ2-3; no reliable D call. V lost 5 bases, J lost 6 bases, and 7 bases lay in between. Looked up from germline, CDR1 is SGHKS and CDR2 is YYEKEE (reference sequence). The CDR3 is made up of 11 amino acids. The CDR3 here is CASRERDTQYF. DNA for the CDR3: TGTGCCAGCAGAGAAAGGGATACGCAGTATTTT.

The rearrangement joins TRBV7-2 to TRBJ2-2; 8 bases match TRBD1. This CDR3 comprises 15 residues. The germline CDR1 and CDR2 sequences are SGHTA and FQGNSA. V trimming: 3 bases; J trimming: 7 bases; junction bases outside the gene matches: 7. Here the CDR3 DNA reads TGTGCCAGCAGCTTGACAGGGGCAGTCGGCGGGGAGCTGTTTTTT. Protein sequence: CASSLTGAVGGELFF.

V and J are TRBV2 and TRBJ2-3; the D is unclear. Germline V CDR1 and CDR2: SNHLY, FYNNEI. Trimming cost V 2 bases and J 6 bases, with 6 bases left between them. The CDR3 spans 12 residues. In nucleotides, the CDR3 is TGTGCCAGCAGTGAACGGACGGATACGCAGTATTTT. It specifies CASSERTDTQYF. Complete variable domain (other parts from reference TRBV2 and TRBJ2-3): EPEVTQTPSHQVTQMGQEVILRCVPISNHLYFYWYRQILGQKVEFLVSFYNNEISEKSEIFDDQFSVERPDGSNFTLKIRSTKLEDSAMYFCASSERTDTQYFGPGTRLTVL.

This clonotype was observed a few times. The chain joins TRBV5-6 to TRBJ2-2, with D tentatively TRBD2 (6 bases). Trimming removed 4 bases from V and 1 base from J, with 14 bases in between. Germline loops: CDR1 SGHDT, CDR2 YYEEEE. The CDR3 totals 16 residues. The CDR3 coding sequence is TGTGCCAGCAGCCGTGGGACTGCTCAGAACACCGGGGAGCTGTTTTTT. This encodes CASSRGTAQNTGELFF.

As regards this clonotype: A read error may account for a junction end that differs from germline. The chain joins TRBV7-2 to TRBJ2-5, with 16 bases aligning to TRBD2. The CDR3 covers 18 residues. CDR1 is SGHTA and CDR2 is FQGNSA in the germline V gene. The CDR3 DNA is TGTGCCAACAGCGTCACCGGGACTAGCGGGGGGGCCTGGGAGACCCGGTACTTC. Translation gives CANSVTGTSGGAWETRYF.

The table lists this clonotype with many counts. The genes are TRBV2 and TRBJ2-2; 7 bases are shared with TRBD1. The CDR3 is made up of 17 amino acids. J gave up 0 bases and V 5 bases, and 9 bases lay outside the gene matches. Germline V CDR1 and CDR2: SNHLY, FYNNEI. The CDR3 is CASSNPPGTANTGELFF. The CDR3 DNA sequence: TGTGCCAGCAGTAATCCCCCCGGGACAGCGAACACCGGGGAGCTGTTTTTT.

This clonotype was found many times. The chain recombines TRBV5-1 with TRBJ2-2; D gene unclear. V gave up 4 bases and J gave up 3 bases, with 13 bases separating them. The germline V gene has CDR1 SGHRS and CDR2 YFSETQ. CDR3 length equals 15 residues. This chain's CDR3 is CASSIVGIHTGELFF. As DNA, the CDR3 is TGCGCCAGCAGCATTGTCGGTATTCACACCGGGGAGCTGTTTTTT.

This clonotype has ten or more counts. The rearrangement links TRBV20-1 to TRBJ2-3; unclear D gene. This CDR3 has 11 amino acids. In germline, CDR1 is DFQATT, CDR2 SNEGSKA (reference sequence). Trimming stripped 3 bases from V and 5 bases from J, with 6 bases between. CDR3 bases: TGCAGTGCTAGCGCGGTAGATACGCAGTATTTT. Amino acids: CSASAVDTQYF.

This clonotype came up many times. The CDR3 nucleotides are TGTGCCAGCAATGGACAGGACCTTTCGGGCTACACCTTC. Translation: CASNGQDLSGYTF. The chain joins TRBV6-6 to TRBJ1-2, with TRBD1 matching over 7 bases. There are 13 residues in the CDR3. The V gene end was trimmed by 7 bases and the J gene end by 8 bases; junction bases not matched to a gene: 10. Per germline, CDR1 MNHNY and CDR2 SVGAGI (reference sequence).

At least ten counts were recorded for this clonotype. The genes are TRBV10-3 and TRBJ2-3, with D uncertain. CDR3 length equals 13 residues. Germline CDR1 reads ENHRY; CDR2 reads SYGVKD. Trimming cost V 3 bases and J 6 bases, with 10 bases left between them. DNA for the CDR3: TGTGCCATCAGTGATAGGGCGATGGATACGCAGTATTTT. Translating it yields CAISDRAMDTQYF.

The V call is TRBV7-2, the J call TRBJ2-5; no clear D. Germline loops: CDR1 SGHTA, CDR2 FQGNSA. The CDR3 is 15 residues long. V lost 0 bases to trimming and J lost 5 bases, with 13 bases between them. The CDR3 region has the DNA TGTGCCAGCAGCTTAGCGGGGTGGCTGTGGGAGACCCAGTACTTC. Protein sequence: CASSLAGWLWETQYF. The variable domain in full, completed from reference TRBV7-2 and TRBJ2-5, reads GAGVSQSPSNKVTEKGKDVELRCDPISGHTALYWYRQSLGQGLEFLIYFQGNSAPDKSGLPSDRFSAERTGGSVSTLTIQRTQQEDSAVYLCASSLAGWLWETQYFGPGTRLLVL.

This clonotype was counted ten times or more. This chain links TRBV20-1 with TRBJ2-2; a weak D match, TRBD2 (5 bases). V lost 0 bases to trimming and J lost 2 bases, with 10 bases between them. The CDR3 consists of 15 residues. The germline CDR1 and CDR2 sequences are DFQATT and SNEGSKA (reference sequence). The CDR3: CSARDRRFNTGELFF. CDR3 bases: TGCAGTGCTAGAGATCGGAGGTTTAACACCGGGGAGCTGTTTTTT.

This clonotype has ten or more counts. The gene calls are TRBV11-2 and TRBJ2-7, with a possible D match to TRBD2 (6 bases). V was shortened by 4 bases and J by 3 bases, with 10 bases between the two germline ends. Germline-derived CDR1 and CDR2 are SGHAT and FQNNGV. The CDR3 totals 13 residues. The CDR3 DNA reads TGTGCCAGCAGCTCCCCGGGACTCTACGAGCAGTACTTC. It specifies CASSSPGLYEQYF.

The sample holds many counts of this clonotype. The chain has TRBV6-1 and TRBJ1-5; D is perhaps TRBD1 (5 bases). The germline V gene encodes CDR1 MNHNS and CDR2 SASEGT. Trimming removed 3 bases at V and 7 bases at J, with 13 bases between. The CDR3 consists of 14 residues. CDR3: CASSDQGTRQPQHF. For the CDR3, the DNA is TGTGCCAGCAGTGATCAGGGAACGCGCCAGCCCCAGCATTTT.

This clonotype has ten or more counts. The CDR3 nucleotides are TGTGCCAGCAGTGACGTTGGGGCCGGAGATACGCAGTATTTT. It yields the protein CASSDVGAGDTQYF. J is TRBJ2-3 and V is TRBV9, with D possibly being TRBD1 (5 bases). Germline V lookup: CDR1 SGDLS, CDR2 YYNGEE. V lost 5 bases, J lost 5 bases, and 15 bases lay in between. This CDR3 spans 14 amino acids.

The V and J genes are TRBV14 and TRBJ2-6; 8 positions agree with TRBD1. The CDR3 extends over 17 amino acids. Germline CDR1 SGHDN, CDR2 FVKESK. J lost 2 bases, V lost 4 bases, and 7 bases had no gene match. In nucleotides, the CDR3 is TGTGCCAGCAGCCCGTGGACAGGGAAAGCTGGGGCCAACGTCCTGACTTTC. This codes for CASSPWTGKAGANVLTF.